This T cell receptor beta chain appears in the sequencing data of a study of shared clonotypes between healthy human individuals. Whole-study results and caveats: As a rule, naive subsets had a larger estimated richness than memory subsets.

The CDR3 sequence is 13 residues long. V was pared by 3 bases and J by 6 bases, with 12 bases between. Germline V lookup: CDR1 SGHTA, CDR2 FQGTGA. The table came from immunoSEQ multiplex PCR; TCRdb's copy has only in-frame clones and leaves some out. The sample carries approximately 2,000,000 clones, about 94% recorded once. A remark on this clone: Its specificity is unknown.

Naive-designated CD8 cells lacked CD45RO, were positively enriched for CCR7, and omitted terminally differentiated effector memory CD45RA+ cells. The source of this sequence is a man in his late teens or twenties in good health. Some clones in this sample may be carry-over from other donors' samples. V and J are TRBV7-3 and TRBJ2-7, with D tentatively TRBD1 (6 bases). Input material: naive CD8+ T cells from PBMCs. CDR3 sequence: CASSLAQGREQYF. The CDR3 DNA reads as TGTGCCAGCAGCTTGGCACAGGGCCGCGAGCAGTACTTC.